This T cell receptor beta chain was profiled in a study of T cells in Graves' hyperthyroidism and ophthalmopathy. TCR beta CDR3 region amplification was performed from RNA transcripts. A first-round RT-PCR of the TCR CDR3 used the HTBI primer set. TCRdb independently ran MiXCR on the multiplex PCR reads; one entry per CDR3 protein. The sample holds approximately 300,000 distinct CDR3 sequences; more than 15% are singletons and the top ten take around 57%. Broader study findings: Most thyroid clonotypes expanded above 0.001 appeared in blood too.

Every diagnosis used clinical symptoms, serum thyroxine and TRAb, thyroid ultrasound and orbital computed tomography. Fresh peripheral blood, roughly 9.8 ml of it, supplied the PBMCs. This clonotype was seen at least ten times. Its antigen remains unknown. The sample consisted of blood. The receptor was isolated from a woman between 55 and 75 years old with Graves' ophthalmopathy.

This CDR3 reads CASSVASQGGLETQYF. CDR3 nucleotides: TGTGCCAGCAGCGTAGCTTCCCAGGGTGGTTTGGAGACCCAGTACTTC. This rearrangement joins TRBV9 to TRBJ2-5; D perhaps matches TRBD1 (5 bases). This CDR3 spans 16 amino acids. V lost 0 bases to trimming and J lost 5 bases, with 17 bases between them. Germline CDR1 SGDLS, CDR2 YYNGEE.